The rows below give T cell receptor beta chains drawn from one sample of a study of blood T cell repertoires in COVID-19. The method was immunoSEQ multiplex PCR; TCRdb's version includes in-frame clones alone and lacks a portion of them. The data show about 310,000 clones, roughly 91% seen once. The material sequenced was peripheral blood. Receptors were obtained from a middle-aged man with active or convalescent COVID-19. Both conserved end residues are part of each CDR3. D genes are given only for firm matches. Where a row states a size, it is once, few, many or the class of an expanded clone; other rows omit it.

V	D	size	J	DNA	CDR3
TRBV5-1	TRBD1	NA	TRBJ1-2	TGCGCCAGCAGCTTAGGTCGGGACAGGTTCCCAGGTGGCTACACCTTC	CASSLGRDRFPGGYTF
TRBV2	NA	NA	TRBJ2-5	TGTGCCAGCAGCTCAATCGGGGGTGAAGAGACCCAGTACTTC	CASSSIGGEETQYF
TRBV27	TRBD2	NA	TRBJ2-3	TGTGCCAGCAGTTTAAATTTACGCGGGCTAGCGGGGGGGCCCGTGTATTTT	CASSLNLRGLAGGPVYF
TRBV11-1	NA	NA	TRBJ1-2	TGTGCCAGCAGCAAGAGGGGGGGCGGCTATGGCTACACCTTC	CASSKRGGGYGYTF
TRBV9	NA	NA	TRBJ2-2	TGTGCCAGCAGCGTACGACGAACTCGGACTACTCAGAACACCGGGGAGCTGTTTTTT	CASSVRRTRTTQNTGELFF
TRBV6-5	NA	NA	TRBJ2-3	TGTGCCAGCAGCTACCTTGATACGCAGTATTTT	CASSYLDTQYF
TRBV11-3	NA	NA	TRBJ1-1	TGTGCCAGCCCCCGACTGCCGCTGGATTACAACACTGAAGCTTTCTTT	CASPRLPLDYNTEAFF
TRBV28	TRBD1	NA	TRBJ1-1	TGTGCCAGCAGTTATAACATGGAAGGACAGGGCCTTAACACTGAAGCTTTCTTT	CASSYNMEGQGLNTEAFF
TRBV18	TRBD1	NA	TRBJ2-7	TGTGCCAGCTCACTGATGGGACAGGGCATCTCCTACGAGCAGTACTTC	CASSLMGQGISYEQYF
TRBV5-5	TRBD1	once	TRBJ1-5	TGTGCCAGCAGCTTGCTGGACAGGGTAATGCCCCAGCATTTT	CASSLLDRVMPQHF
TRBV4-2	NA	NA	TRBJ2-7	TGTGCCAGCAGCCAAGTGTATGGCGGCACCTCCTACGAGCAGTACTTC	CASSQVYGGTSYEQYF
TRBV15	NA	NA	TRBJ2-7	TGTGCCACCAGCGTCGCGGGCCAGGCGCCCTACGAGCAGTACTTC	CATSVAGQAPYEQYF
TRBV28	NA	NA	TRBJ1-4	TGTGCCAGCAGTGACGGAGGAGGTGAAAAACTGTTTTTT	CASSDGGGEKLFF
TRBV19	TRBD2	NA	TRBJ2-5	TGTGCCAGTAGTATATTGGCTAGCGGGAGTCACCAGTACTTC	CASSILASGSHQYF
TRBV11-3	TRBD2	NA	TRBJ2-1	TGTGCCAGCAGCTTACGCGGGGGATCCTACAATGAGCAGTTCTTC	CASSLRGGSYNEQFF
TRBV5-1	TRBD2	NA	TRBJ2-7	TGCGCCAGCAGCTTCGGTAGCGGGAGGTACGAGCAGTACTTC	CASSFGSGRYEQYF
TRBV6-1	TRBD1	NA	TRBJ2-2	TGTGCCAGCAGTGGTGACAGGGGGCGTCTCACCGGGGAGCTGTTTTTT	CASSGDRGRLTGELFF
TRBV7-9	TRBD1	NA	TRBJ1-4	TGTGCCAGCAGCAGGGACAGTAGGGAAAAACTGTTTTTT	CASSRDSREKLFF
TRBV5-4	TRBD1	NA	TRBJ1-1	TGTGCCAGCAGCCCAGGACAGGGGAACACTGAAGCTTTCTTT	CASSPGQGNTEAFF
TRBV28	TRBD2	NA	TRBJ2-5	TGTGCCAGCAGCAAACTCGGGGGGGCCCGGGAGACCCAGTACTTC	CASSKLGGARETQYF
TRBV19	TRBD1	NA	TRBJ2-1	TGTGCCAGTAGTATGGGGACAGGGGCCTACAATGAGCAGTTCTTC	CASSMGTGAYNEQFF
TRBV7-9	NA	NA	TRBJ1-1	TGTGCCAGCAGCTTGAGGACAGCCCAGCGAAATACGAACACTGAAGCTTTCTTT	CASSLRTAQRNTNTEAFF
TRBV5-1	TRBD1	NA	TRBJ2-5	TGCGCCAGCAGCTACCTAGGGGACAGGGGGGGAGAGACCCAGTACTTC	CASSYLGDRGGETQYF
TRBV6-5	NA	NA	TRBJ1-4	TGTGCCAGCAGAAGGACAGTTCTAAATGAAAAACTGTTTTTT	CASRRTVLNEKLFF
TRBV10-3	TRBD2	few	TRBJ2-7	TGTGCCATCCAGAGGGAGGGCTCCTACGAGCAGTACTTC	CAIQREGSYEQYF
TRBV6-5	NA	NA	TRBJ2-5	TGTGCCAGCAGTCTTCAGGGGATGAGAGAGACCCAGTACTTC	CASSLQGMRETQYF
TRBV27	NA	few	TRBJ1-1	TGTGCCAGCAGCCGGATCGCGTTTGGGCTGCGAGGGGGCACTGAAGCTTTCTTT	CASSRIAFGLRGGTEAFF
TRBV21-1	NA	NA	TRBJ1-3	TGTGCCTGCGTGGGCGTCTCTGGAAACACCATATATTTT	CACVGVSGNTIYF
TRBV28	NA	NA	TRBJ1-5	TGTGCCAGCAGTTTAGTGACAGAAGATAGCAATCAGCCCCAGCATTTT	CASSLVTEDSNQPQHF
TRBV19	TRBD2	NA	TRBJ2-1	TGTGCCAGTAGTATTGATGCGAGCGGGAGCGTCTACAATGAGCAGTTCTTC	CASSIDASGSVYNEQFF
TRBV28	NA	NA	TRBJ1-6	TGTGCCAGCAGTTTGGGTGGGGCTGGAGTCAGTTCACCCCTCCACTTT	CASSLGGAGVSSPLHF
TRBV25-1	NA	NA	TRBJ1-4	TGTGCCAGCAGTGAAGGGGGGGTTATTGAAAAACTGTTTTTT	CASSEGGVIEKLFF
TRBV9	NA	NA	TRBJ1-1	TGTGCCAGCAGCGTAGCTGAGGCCTCGGGCACTGAAGCTTTCTTT	CASSVAEASGTEAFF
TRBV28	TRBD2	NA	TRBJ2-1	TGTGCCAGCAGTGGGGCTAGCGGGGGGGCCAATGAGCAGTTCTTC	CASSGASGGANEQFF
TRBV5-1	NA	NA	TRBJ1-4	TGCGCCAGCAGCTTGGGGCCCGGGGTCTTCAATGAAAAACTGTTTTTT	CASSLGPGVFNEKLFF
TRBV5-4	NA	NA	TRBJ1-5	TGTGCCAGCATCATTCCGGGACATTATCAGCCCCAGCATTTT	CASIIPGHYQPQHF
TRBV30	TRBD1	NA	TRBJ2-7	TGTGCCTGGATGGGGACAGTAGCCTACGAGCAGTACTTC	CAWMGTVAYEQYF
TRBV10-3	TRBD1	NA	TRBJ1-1	TGTGCCATCCGGGACAGGGTCGAAACTGAAGCTTTCTTT	CAIRDRVETEAFF
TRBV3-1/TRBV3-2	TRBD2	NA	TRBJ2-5	TGTGCCAGCAGCCAAGTGCTGGGACTAGCGGACTCCTTGAAAGAGACCCAGTACTTC	CASSQVLGLADSLKETQYF
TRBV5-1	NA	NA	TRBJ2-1	TGCGCCAGCAGCCCCCGGCTAGCCTTCTACAATGAGCAGTTCTTC	CASSPRLAFYNEQFF
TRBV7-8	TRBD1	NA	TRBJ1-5	TGTGCCAGCAGCTCGGACAGGGCCAGACAGCCCCAGCATTTT	CASSSDRARQPQHF
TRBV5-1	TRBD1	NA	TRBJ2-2	TGCGCCAGCAGCTTTGGGACAGGGGTGACGATTTCCGGGGAGCTGTTTTTT	CASSFGTGVTISGELFF